A selection of T cell receptor beta chains follows, all from one sample in a study of identical twins. TCRdb fed the 5' RACE reads into MiXCR, producing one record per CDR3 protein. The sample has about 430,000 distinct CDR3 sequences; around 18% are singletons. The specimen was naive T cells sorted from blood. The source of these receptors is a man aged 45 to 65 in good health. CDR3s include the opening cysteine and the closing phenylalanine or tryptophan. A D gene is named only where the DNA matches it firmly. Clone size, where shown, is once, few, many, or a class for clones that have expanded.

>TRBJ2-7|-|-|TRBV20-1
TGCAGTGCTAGAATTCGGGGGCGGGACTCCTACGAGCAGTACTTC
CSARIRGRDSYEQYF
>TRBJ2-7|few|-|TRBV20-1
TGCAGTGCTAGAGTAGGCCGGGTCTCGGGCTACGAGCAGTACTTC
CSARVGRVSGYEQYF
>TRBJ2-3|-|TRBD2|TRBV5-1
TGCGCCAGCAGCTTTTCCGGGACTAGCGGGCTCACAGATACGCAGTATTTT
CASSFSGTSGLTDTQYF
>TRBJ1-1|-|TRBD1|TRBV6-2/TRBV6-3
TGTGCCAGCAGCGTCAGGGGGTTGACTGAAGCTTTCTTT
CASSVRGLTEAFF
>TRBJ2-1|-|-|TRBV20-1
TGCAGTGCTAAGGGGGGGTTCAATGAGCAGTTCTTC
CSAKGGFNEQFF
>TRBJ1-5|-|-|TRBV5-1
TGCGCCAGCAGCTGGGGTCCTATGCATGGACAGCCCCAGCATTTT
CASSWGPMHGQPQHF
>TRBJ2-7|-|-|TRBV15
TGTGCCACCAGCAGAGAAGGAACAGGGCCCTACGAGCAGTACTTC
CATSREGTGPYEQYF
>TRBJ2-2|many|-|TRBV9
TGTGCCAGCAGCGTGGGTCATAGACTAACGAACACCGGGGAGCTGTTTTTT
CASSVGHRLTNTGELFF
>TRBJ2-1|many|-|TRBV29-1
TGCAGCGTGGGGGACTCGGTGAGAGGTGAGCAGTTCTTC
CSVGDSVRGEQFF
>TRBJ2-1|few|-|TRBV6-5
TGTGCCAGCAGTTACGGGGTGGGCCTATTTTACAATGAGCAGTTCTTC
CASSYGVGLFYNEQFF